This TCR beta chain was sequenced during a study of cytomegalovirus exposure and HLA in healthy donors (TCRdb year 2017). Some background on the complete study: An earlier analysis of 587 of the donors reported 250 to 300 Gb of sequence data and 117 million unique TCR beta sequences obtained from roughly 170 million T cells. Alongside the repertoire data, information on donor age, sex, ethnicity and CMV serostatus was compiled. Both class I and class II loci were covered by HLA typing, at four-digit resolution. An early release covering around 630 HLA-typed donors comprised about 300 gigabases of sequencing data and some 79 million unique TCR sequences. The aim of the study was to test whether cataloging public T cell receptors could identify signatures of past pathogen exposure. Across about 380 genotyped donors of the cohort, an average of roughly 250,000 unique TCR beta nucleotide sequences per donor were sequenced, and around 19% of those sequences were non-productive. An earlier analysis of several hundred of the donors applied high-throughput TCR beta sequencing to assess whether each TCR beta V gene segment acted as functional or pseudogenic. In the later analysis, no new phenotypic data were used to find candidate immune exposures; instead, reliance was placed on TCR beta sequences and their occurrence across donors. Roughly 5 DR-DQ haplotypes were handled as single units for association and clustering, since linkage in the cohort was strong. Using immunosequencing, the study profiled T cell repertoires from roughly 650 subjects and related those repertoires to cytomegalovirus serostatus. Genome-wide SNP genotypes for about three fifths of the 666 donors were used in a later genetic analysis, which treated that subset as a discovery cohort. To predict cytomegalovirus infection status, the study combined high-throughput TCR immunosequencing, statistical association of individual TCRs with disease status, and machine learning. To study patterns of TCR occurrence, a later analysis re-analyzed previously published TCR beta repertoires from 550 to 800 donors and added high-resolution HLA genotyping. Along with the roughly 710-subject first cohort, a separate validation cohort of over 90 different subjects was used. The number of typed donors differed by locus: roughly 629-630 for A, B, C, DRB1 and DQB1; 500 to 550 for DQA1; around 580 for DPA1; and roughly 450 for DPB1. All discovery cohort repertoires had been generated using a single sequencing platform. Among the roughly 380 genotyped donors, approximately 77% belonged to the genetic ancestry cluster associated with self-reported Caucasian donors. What the research found in general, with its limitations: A later analysis found that HLA-associated TCR beta chains were more clonally expanded and had lower generation probabilities than equally common non-associated chains. A few of the identified cytomegalovirus-associated TCR beta chains were confirmed in vitro to be specific for cytomegalovirus antigens. Because some donors lacked HLA typing at each locus, the association tests relied only on the typed subset. Linkage disequilibrium might explain the correlated functional status among segregating V segments, but an unknown experimental factor could not be excluded. A further reported finding was that TCR beta sequences accurately predicted the HLA-A and HLA-B alleles for most subjects in the first cohort. In a later analysis, the rate of TCR association differed among HLA loci, with DRB1 alleles having the most associated TCRs and HLA-C alleles having the fewest. The classifier was reported to diagnose cytomegalovirus status with high specificity and sensitivity in both the original cohort and the validation cohort. Because counts were too low, 15 to 20 rarely observed V segments, including chromosome 9 orphons, were left out of the earlier analysis of a few hundred of the donors. A later analysis found that most CMV-associated TCR beta chains appeared HLA-restricted, with HLA associations seemingly driven largely by CMV exposure. The study listed 150 to 200 TCR beta chains as associated with cytomegalovirus. For the cohort, immune exposure information was limited to CMV serostatus. Assigning TCR associations to individual alleles was difficult when HLA alleles, especially DR and DQ, strongly co-occurred. According to a later analysis, parvovirus B19, influenza, CMV and Epstein-Barr virus appeared linked to several top co-occurrence clusters. In an earlier analysis of roughly 560 of the donors, most TCR beta V segments were observed in productive rearrangements about 87% or about 30% of the time, broadly matching IMGT annotations. The 87-base-pair reads could not distinguish some IMGT-functional V segments, including TRBV6-2 and TRBV6-3, so those segments were excluded. Presence/absence analyses assumed roughly uniform sequencing depth across donors, an assumption that may not hold. V-gene and J-gene trimming of TCR beta chains was associated with a missense DCLRE1C variant in a later genetic analysis, and the association was replicated in an independent cohort. At a false discovery rate of 0.05, a later analysis linked fewer than 20,000 TCR beta sequences to specific HLA alleles. This cohort had only TCR beta chains sequenced, and the lack of alpha or paired-chain data limited which features could be detected. Most TCR sequences were seen in very few donors, while some public TCRs were found in many individuals. According to the authors, the approach could potentially be generalized to other disease states and immunological phenotypes. The sequencing pipeline was judged likely to have produced a cluster of highly shared sequence variants as a technical artifact. A later genetic analysis reported fewer N-insertions in productive TCRs among donors in an Asian-associated ancestry cluster than the 666-donor mean.

Trimming leaves V shorter by 4 bases and J shorter by 1 base, with the junction holding 6 bases beyond the gene matches. Inclusive of the bounding cysteine and phenylalanine, the CDR3 is 16 residues long. The only DNA kept is the CDR3, 48 bases in frame from the first base. Based on the germline V gene, the CDR1 and CDR2 sequences are MNHNS and SASEGT. Library preparation employed the immunoSEQ multiplex PCR assay. For the multiplex PCR, a mixture combining 60 forward primers for TCR Vbeta segments and 13 reverse primers for TCR Jbeta segments was used. The CDR3 region of rearranged TCR beta genes was amplified from genomic DNA by a multiplex PCR assay. The Illumina HiSeq System was used to sequence the amplified TCR beta libraries as 87-base-pair reads. As for how the authors treated the data: In a later analysis, roughly 80 million unique TCR beta chains were counted across the approximately 640 repertoires, and roughly 11 million of these chains were shared by at least two donors. Raw reads were error-corrected and collapsed into unique sequences with a nearest-neighbor algorithm that merged closely related sequences to remove PCR and sequencing errors. V, D and J gene segments were assigned by aligning CDR3 sequences to IMGT reference sequences. For a sequence to be retained, a match of at least six nucleotides to both a V gene segment and a J gene segment was required. A rearrangement counted as productive if the CDR3 had no stop codons and remained in frame with V and J, and every other rearrangement counted as non-productive. CDR3 was defined by IMGT convention, running from the second conserved V-encoded cysteine to the conserved J-encoded phenylalanine. Sequences without an unambiguous match to a single V gene segment were excluded from the earlier analysis of approximately 560 of the donors. An earlier analysis of a few hundred of the donors classified V segments as functional when productive rearrangements were above 56.7% and as segregating when the standard deviation between donors was above 5%. A statistical classification framework was built to diagnose cytomegalovirus status from the catalog of TCR beta chain sequences. V and J gene assignment, in a later analysis, came from comparing TCR nucleotide sequences with IMGT/GENE-DB human TR gene sequences. A later analysis assigned CDR3 sequences and most-parsimonious VDJ recombination scenarios with the TCRdist pipeline. In a later analysis, each TCR beta chain was defined by its CDR3 amino acid sequence together with its V-gene family, and reads without a unique V-gene family were excluded. In a later analysis, 500 to 650 highly shared, low-generation-probability nucleotide sequences were removed to address suspected cross-contamination and a sequencing artifact. For each public chain, a later analysis derived a clonal expansion index from normalized ranks of inferred template counts within each repertoire. A later analysis computed generation probabilities with a VDJ recombination model fitted to out-of-frame rearrangements, and checked the results against IGoR. In a later analysis, TCR-TCR, TCR-HLA and TCR-CMV co-occurrence was scored with hypergeometric tests, and a repertoire-size bias correction was applied to TCR pairs. A later analysis estimated false discovery rates by permuting HLA or CMV assignments 20 times. In a later analysis, co-occurring TCRs were grouped with DBSCAN, and TCRdist sequence similarity was added when clustering was performed within HLA-allele-positive subsets. For co-occurrence clustering, repertoires with fewer than 30,000 or more than 120,000 public chains were excluded, along with roughly 5 repertoires with anomalous nucleotide sharing. TCRdb limited this immuneACCESS table to in-frame rearrangements with V and J called. A share of clones is missing; checked studies link under half to unresolved V genes, and the rest is unexplained. That table furnishes V, J and clone size, whereas the DNA furnished D and trimming. The sample includes 150,000 to 160,000 clones, with more than 75% observed a single time. 6% to 8.5% of the sample is taken by the ten largest.

This clone appeared once. The antigen it recognizes is unknown. No base qualities exist here, and no much larger clone lies one base off it. The cohort was made up of 500 to 850 healthy bone marrow donors. At the time of sampling, every cohort member was nominally healthy, though immune exposures that went unrecorded were likely present. The donor was CMV seropositive and was included in the group of some 290 seropositive cohort members. A peripheral blood sample was provided by each donor, and peripheral blood mononuclear cells were used for TCR beta sequencing. Genomic DNA was extracted from the blood cell samples with the Qiagen DNeasy Blood Extraction Kit.

The rearrangement joined TRBV6-1 to TRBJ2-4, with 8 junctional bases fitting TRBD2. The clonotype originates from a man aged 25 to 45 in good health and CMV-seropositive. The sequencing input was PBMCs. The CDR3 region has the sequence CASSALGGEAKNIQYF. DNA sequence: TGTGCCAGCAGTGCCCTCGGGGGGGAGGCCAAAAACATTCAGTACTTC.